This TCR beta chain emerged from a study of cytomegalovirus exposure and HLA in healthy donors. Whereas donors were nominally healthy upon sampling, unrecorded immune exposures were probable. Findings and limits, study-wide: The likely origin of a cluster of highly shared sequence variants was a sequencing artifact.

As to this clone: Its antigen remains unidentified.

Germline assignment: CDR1 MNHNY and CDR2 SVGAGI (reference sequence). This CDR3 spans 13 amino acids. V lost 2 bases to trimming and J lost 7 bases; unmatched junction nucleotides: 2. The primer mix had 60 Vbeta and 13 Jbeta primers. Sequencing used immunoSEQ multiplex PCR; TCRdb keeps in-frame clones, though not all of them. The sample has tens of thousands of clones; roughly 78% are singletons. The material sequenced was PBMCs. This sequence originates from a middle-aged man in good health and CMV-seronegative. This sequence joins TRBV6-6 and TRBJ2-4; 7 positions match TRBD1. The CDR3 DNA follows: TGTGCCAGCAGTTACGACAGGGTGAACATTCAGTACTTC. It encodes CASSYDRVNIQYF.